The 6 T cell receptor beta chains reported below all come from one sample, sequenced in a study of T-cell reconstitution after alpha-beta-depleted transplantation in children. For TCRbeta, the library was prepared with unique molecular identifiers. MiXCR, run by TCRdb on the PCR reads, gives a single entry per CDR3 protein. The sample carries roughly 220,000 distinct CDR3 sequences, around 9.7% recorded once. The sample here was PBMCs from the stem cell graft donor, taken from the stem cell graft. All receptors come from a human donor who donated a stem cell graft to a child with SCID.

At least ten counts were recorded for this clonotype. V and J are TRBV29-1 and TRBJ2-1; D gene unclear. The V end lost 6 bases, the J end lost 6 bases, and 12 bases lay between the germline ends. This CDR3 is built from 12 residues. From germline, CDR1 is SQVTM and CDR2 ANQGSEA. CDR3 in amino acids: CSVGGRSNEQFF. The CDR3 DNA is TGCAGCGTGGGTGGCAGGAGCAATGAGCAGTTCTTC.

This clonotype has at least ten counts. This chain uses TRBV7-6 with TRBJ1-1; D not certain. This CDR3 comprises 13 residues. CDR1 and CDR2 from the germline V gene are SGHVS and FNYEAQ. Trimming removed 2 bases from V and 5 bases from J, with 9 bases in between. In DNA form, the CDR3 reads TGTGCCAGCAGCTTACAAACCGGGACTGAAGCTTTCTTT. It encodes CASSLQTGTEAFF.

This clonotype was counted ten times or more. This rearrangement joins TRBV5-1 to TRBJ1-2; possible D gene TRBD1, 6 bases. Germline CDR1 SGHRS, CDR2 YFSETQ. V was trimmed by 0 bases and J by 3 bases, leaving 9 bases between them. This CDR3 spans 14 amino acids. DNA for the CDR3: TGCGCCAGCAGCTTGGACAGGGTAGACTATGGCTACACCTTC. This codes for CASSLDRVDYGYTF.

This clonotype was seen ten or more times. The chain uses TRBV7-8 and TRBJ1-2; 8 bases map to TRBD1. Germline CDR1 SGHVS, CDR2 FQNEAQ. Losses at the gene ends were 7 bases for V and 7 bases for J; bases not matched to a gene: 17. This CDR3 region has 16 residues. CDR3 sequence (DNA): TGTGCCAGCATGTCCAAGACAGGGGTCGGATATCGTGGCTACACCTTC. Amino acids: CASMSKTGVGYRGYTF.

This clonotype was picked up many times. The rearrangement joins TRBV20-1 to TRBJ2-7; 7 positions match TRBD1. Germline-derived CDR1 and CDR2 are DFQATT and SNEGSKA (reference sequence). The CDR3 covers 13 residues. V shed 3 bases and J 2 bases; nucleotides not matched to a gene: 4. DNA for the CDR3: TGCAGTGCTAGCTACAGGGGAACCTACGAGCAGTACTTC. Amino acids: CSASYRGTYEQYF.

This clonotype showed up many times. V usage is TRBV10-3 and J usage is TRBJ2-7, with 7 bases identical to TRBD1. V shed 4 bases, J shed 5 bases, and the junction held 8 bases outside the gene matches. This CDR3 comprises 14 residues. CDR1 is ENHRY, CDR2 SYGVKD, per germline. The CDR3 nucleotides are TGTGCCATCAGTGCCCCCGGGACAGCACACGAGCAGTACTTC. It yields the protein CAISAPGTAHEQYF.